This T cell receptor (beta chain) stems from a study of blood T cell repertoires in COVID-19. Study-level information: Researchers got acute and convalescent COVID-19 samples from the United States, Italy and Spain. Sources were T cells, B-cell-depleted T cells, or PBMCs; the material itself was cDNA or gDNA.

In the authors' methods: Amplification of reference gene primers was used by the study to estimate nucleated cell counts. Assay used: immunoSEQ multiplex PCR; TCRdb lists only in-frame clones, some missing. V and J calls and clone size come straight from that table; D and trimming were deduced from the DNA. This table holds a few hundred thousand clones, around 87% found once. The material sequenced was peripheral blood. This clonotype was sampled from a woman aged 60 to 75 with COVID-19, enrolled during active disease.

CDR3: CASSVGTGRSEKLFF. The DNA for the CDR3 is TGTGCCAGCTCGGTGGGGACAGGGAGGAGTGAAAAACTGTTTTTT. V is TRBV18 and J is TRBJ1-4, with 9 nucleotides matching TRBD1. The V segment lost 6 bases and the J segment 7 bases; nucleotides outside the gene matches: 9. CDR3 length: 15 residues. Germline V gene lookup returns CDR1 KGHSH and CDR2 LQKENI. The variable domain in full, with the rest retrieved from reference TRBV18 and TRBJ1-4, is NAGVMQNPRHLVRRRGQEARLRCSPMKGHSHVYWYRQLPEEGLKFMVYLQKENIIDESGMPKERFSAEFPKEGPSILRIQQVVRGDSAAYFCASSVGTGRSEKLFFGSGTQLSVL.